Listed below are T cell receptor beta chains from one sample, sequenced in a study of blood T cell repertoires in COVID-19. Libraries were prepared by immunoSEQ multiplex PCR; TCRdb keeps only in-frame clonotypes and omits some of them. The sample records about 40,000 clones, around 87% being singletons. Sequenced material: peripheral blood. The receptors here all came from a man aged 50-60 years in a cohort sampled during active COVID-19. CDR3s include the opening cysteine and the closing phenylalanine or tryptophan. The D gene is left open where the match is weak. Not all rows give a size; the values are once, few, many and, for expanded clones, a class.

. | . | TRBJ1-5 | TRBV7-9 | TGTGCCAGCAGCTTAGGGGCAGGGGCCCTCAATCAGCCCCAGCATTTT | CASSLGAGALNQPQHF
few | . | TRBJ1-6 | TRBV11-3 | TGTGCCAGCAGCTCAACGCGAAGCTCCTATAATTCACCCCTCCACTTT | CASSSTRSSYNSPLHF
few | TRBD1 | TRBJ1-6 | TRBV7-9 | TGTGCCAGCAGCTCATCAGGGGGCGATTCACCCCTCCACTTT | CASSSSGGDSPLHF
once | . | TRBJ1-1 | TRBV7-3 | TGTGCCAGCAGCTTGCACCCCTCGGGCACTGAAGCTTTCTTT | CASSLHPSGTEAFF
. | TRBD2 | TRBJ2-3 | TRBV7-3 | TGTGCCAGCAGCCGAGCCGGAAGCGGGAGGGTCACAGATACGCAGTATTTT | CASSRAGSGRVTDTQYF
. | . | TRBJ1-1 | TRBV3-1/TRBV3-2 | TGTGCCAGCAGCTACGTCCAGGGGATCGACACTGAAGCTTTCTTT | CASSYVQGIDTEAFF
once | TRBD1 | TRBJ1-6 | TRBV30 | TGTGCCTCGCGACAGGGGCCCAATTCACCCCTCCACTTT | CASRQGPNSPLHF
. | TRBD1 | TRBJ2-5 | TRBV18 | TGTGCCAGCTCACCGACAGGGGGCCAAGAGACCCAGTACTTC | CASSPTGGQETQYF
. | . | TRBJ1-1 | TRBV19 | TGTGCCAGTAGTATGCCCAGGACTTGGTTGAACACTGAAGCTTTCTTT | CASSMPRTWLNTEAFF
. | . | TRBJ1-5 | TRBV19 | TGTGCCAGTAGTATATCCAGTCCCCGGGAGCCCCAGCATTTT | CASSISSPREPQHF
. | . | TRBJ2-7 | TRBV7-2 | TGTGCCAGCAGCCCCAGTGTGGGCGACAAACCCTACGAGCAGTACTTC | CASSPSVGDKPYEQYF
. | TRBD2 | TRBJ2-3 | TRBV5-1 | TGCGCCAGCAGCGGGGTAGCGGGGGGGGCCACAGATACGCAGTATTTT | CASSGVAGGATDTQYF
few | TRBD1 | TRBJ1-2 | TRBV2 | TGTGCCAGCAGTGAGGGAATAGACAGGGACACCCGGGGCTACACCTTC | CASSEGIDRDTRGYTF
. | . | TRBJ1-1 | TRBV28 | TGTGCCAGCAGTTTTGCCGGGGTTGAAGCTTTCTTT | CASSFAGVEAFF
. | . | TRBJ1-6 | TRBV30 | TGTGCCTGGAGACAGGGCGTAAATTCACCCCTCCACTTT | CAWRQGVNSPLHF
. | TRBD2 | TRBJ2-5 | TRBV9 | TGTGCCAGCAGCGTAGGGGGACTAGCGGGGCCGCAAGAGACCCAGTACTTC | CASSVGGLAGPQETQYF
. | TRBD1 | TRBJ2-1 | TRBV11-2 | TGTGCCAGCAGCACCACAACAGGGGCAGGTGAGCAGTTCTTC | CASSTTTGAGEQFF
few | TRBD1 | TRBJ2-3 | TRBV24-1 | TGTGCCACCAGTGGTATGACAGGGGAGGATACGCAGTATTTT | CATSGMTGEDTQYF
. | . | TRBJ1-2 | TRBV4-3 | TGCGCCAGCAGCCAATTTGGGGGGGCCTATGGCTACACCTTC | CASSQFGGAYGYTF
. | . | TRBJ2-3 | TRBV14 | TGTGCCAGCAGCTATGTAGCGTCTTCTAGCACAGATACGCAGTATTTT | CASSYVASSSTDTQYF
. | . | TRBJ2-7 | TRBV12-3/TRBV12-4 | TGTGCCAGCCGGGGAGGGGGCTACGAGCAGTACTTC | CASRGGGYEQYF
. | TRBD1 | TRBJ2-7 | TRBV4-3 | TGCGCCAGCAGCCCTGGGACAGTCAGCTACGAGCAGTACTTC | CASSPGTVSYEQYF
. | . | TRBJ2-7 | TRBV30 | TGTGCCTGGAGTGGACAGGCGGCCTACGAGCAGTACTTC | CAWSGQAAYEQYF
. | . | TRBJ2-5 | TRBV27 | TGTGCCAGCAGTTTGGCCAGAAGCGGCCCAAGGACCCAGTACTTC | CASSLARSGPRTQYF
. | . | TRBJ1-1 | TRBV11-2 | TGTGCCAGCAGCCCCTGGTCACAGGCGAACACTGAAGCTTTCTTT | CASSPWSQANTEAFF
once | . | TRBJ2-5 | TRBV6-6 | TGTGCCAGCAGCCTTTTTGCCGGGTACCAAGAGACCCAGTACTTC | CASSLFAGYQETQYF
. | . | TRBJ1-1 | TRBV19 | TGTGCCAGTAGTATCCCGACAGTGAACACTGAAGCTTTCTTT | CASSIPTVNTEAFF
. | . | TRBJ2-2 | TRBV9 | TGTGCCAGCAGCGTAGGGCTAGCAAATACCGGGGAGCTGTTTTTT | CASSVGLANTGELFF
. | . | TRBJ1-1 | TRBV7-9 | TGTGCCAGCGGGGGCGTGAGCACTGAAGCTTTCTTT | CASGGVSTEAFF
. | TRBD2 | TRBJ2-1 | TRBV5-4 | TGTGCCAGCAGCTTACCAGCGGGGGTTTCCTACAATGAGCAGTTCTTC | CASSLPAGVSYNEQFF
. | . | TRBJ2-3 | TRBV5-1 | TGCGCCAGCAGCTTGGTAACTAGCACAGATACGCAGTATTTT | CASSLVTSTDTQYF
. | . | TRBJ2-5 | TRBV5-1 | TGCGCCAGCAGCTTGGCACCTAGCCCCGGGGAGACCCAGTACTTC | CASSLAPSPGETQYF
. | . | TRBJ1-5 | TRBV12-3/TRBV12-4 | TGTGCCAGCAGTTTAGGCCAGGGACAGCCCCAGCATTTT | CASSLGQGQPQHF
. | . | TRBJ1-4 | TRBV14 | TGTGCCAGCAGTTGGCCAAATGGCGAAAAACTGTTTTTT | CASSWPNGEKLFF
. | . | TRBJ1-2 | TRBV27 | TGTGCCAGCAAGTCAGGGGCTTTCTATGGCTACACCTTC | CASKSGAFYGYTF
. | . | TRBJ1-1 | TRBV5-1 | TGCGCCAGCAGGCGGGGGCCCACGAACACTGAAGCTTTCTTT | CASRRGPTNTEAFF
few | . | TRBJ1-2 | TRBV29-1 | TGCAGCATCCCCCGCAGTGATGGCTACACCTTC | CSIPRSDGYTF
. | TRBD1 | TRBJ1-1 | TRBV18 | TGTGCCAGCTCACCACCCCCGGGACAGCGAGCTTTCTTT | CASSPPPGQRAFF
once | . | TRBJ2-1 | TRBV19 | TGTGCCAGTAGTATAAGGGTCGGCACCCAAGACGGGGATGAGCAGTTCTTC | CASSIRVGTQDGDEQFF
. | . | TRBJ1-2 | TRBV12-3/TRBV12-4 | TGTGCCAGCAGTGTATGGGGGCCCTATGGCTACACCTTC | CASSVWGPYGYTF
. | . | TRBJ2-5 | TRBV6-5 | TGTGCCAGCAGCCCGGTGCATCAGGGGGAGACCCAGTACTTC | CASSPVHQGETQYF
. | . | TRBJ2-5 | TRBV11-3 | TGTGCCAGCAGCCCGGAGGCGGACGCCCAAGAGACCCAGTACTTC | CASSPEADAQETQYF
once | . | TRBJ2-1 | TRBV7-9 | TGTGCCAGCCGACGGGATTTTAAAAATGAGCAGTTCTTC | CASRRDFKNEQFF
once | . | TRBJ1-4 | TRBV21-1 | TGTGCCAGCACCGGGGGGGTTAGAGAGCATGAAAAACTGTTTTTT | CASTGGVREHEKLFF
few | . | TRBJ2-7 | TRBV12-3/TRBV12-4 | TGTGCCAGCAGTCCAGGGACCTACGAGCAGTACTTC | CASSPGTYEQYF
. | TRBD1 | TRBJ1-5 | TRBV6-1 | TGTGCCAGCAGTGAAGCAGGGGGCTGGAGCAATCAGCCCCAGCATTTT | CASSEAGGWSNQPQHF
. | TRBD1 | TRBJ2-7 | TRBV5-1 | TGCGCCAGCAGGCCAAGGACAGGCGACGGGCAGTACTTC | CASRPRTGDGQYF
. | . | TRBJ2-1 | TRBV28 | TGTGCCAGCAGTTTATGGACAGACTACAATGAGCAGTTCTTC | CASSLWTDYNEQFF
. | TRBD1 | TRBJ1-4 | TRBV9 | TGTGCCAGCAGCGACACGACAGGGGGTGGCGAAAAACTGTTTTTT | CASSDTTGGGEKLFF
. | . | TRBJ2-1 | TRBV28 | TGTGCCAGCAGTTTTGTCTCGACGGATGGAGAGAATGAGCAGTTCTTC | CASSFVSTDGENEQFF
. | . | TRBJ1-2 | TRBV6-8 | TGTGCCAGCAGTTTTACAGGGCAGGGTATGGGGGGGGGCTACACCTTC | CASSFTGQGMGGGYTF
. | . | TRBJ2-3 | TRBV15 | TGTGCCACCAGCAGAGGGCCGTTCGGGGTTCCCGGGGATACGCAGTATTTT | CATSRGPFGVPGDTQYF
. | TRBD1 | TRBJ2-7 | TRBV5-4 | TGTGCCAGCAGCCTCGGACAGGGAAACGAGCAGTACTTC | CASSLGQGNEQYF
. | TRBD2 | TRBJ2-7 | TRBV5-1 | TGCGCCAGCAGGCTGTTGGGGGGGTCATCCTACGAGCAGTACTTC | CASRLLGGSSYEQYF
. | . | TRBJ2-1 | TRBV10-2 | TGCGCCAGCCGGCGGGGGACAATCTACAATGAGCAGTTCTTC | CASRRGTIYNEQFF